This TCR beta chain was sequenced during a study of blood T cell repertoires in COVID-19. Study-level background: The study drew acute and convalescent COVID-19 samples from the United States, Italy and Spain. T cells, B-cell-depleted T cells, or PBMCs supplied cDNA or gDNA.

The CDR3 consists of 16 residues. V was clipped by 0 bases and J by 4 bases, with 15 bases between them. Germline V gene sequence: CDR1 SGHNT, CDR2 YENEEA. Clones were read by immunoSEQ multiplex PCR, and TCRdb kept only the in-frame ones, dropping some. The profile shows approximately 300,000 clones, 87% of them singletons. Sequenced: peripheral blood. The chain joins TRBV11-3 to TRBJ1-2; tentative D call: TRBD1 (6 bases). The clonotype originates from a man aged 18 to 29 with active or convalescent COVID-19. CDR3 coding DNA: TGTGCCAGCAGCTTAGACCCCCCACAGGGTGTCTATGGCTACACCTTC. Its translation is CASSLDPPQGVYGYTF.